This TCR beta chain was profiled in a study of blood T cell repertoires in COVID-19. Study summary: The samples span acute and convalescent COVID-19 from the United States, Italy and Spain. T cells, B-cell-depleted T cells, or PBMCs supplied cDNA or gDNA.

Recruits, aged roughly 18 to 95 years, lived in 25 or so US areas. Self-reported history from a screening survey and questionnaire set each donor's cohort. The trim removed 5 bases at V and 10 bases at J, leaving 25 bases unmatched. The CDR3 length is 20 residues. CDR1 and CDR2 (germline): SGHNT, YENEEA. Profiling relied on immunoSEQ multiplex PCR, and the TCRdb table lists in-frame clones only, not all of them. The sample contains approximately 450,000 clones, about 85% of which appear only once. What was sequenced was PBMCs or T cells enriched from blood (not recorded which). The receptor's source is a woman younger than 30 with acute COVID-19. The V call is TRBV11-3, the J call TRBJ2-1, with 11 positions matching TRBD1. CDR3 bases: TGTGCCAGCAGCCCCGGACAGGGGGCCCGGTGGGGTAGCGGGAGTACGGAGCAGTTCTTC. Translated: CASSPGQGARWGSGSTEQFF.